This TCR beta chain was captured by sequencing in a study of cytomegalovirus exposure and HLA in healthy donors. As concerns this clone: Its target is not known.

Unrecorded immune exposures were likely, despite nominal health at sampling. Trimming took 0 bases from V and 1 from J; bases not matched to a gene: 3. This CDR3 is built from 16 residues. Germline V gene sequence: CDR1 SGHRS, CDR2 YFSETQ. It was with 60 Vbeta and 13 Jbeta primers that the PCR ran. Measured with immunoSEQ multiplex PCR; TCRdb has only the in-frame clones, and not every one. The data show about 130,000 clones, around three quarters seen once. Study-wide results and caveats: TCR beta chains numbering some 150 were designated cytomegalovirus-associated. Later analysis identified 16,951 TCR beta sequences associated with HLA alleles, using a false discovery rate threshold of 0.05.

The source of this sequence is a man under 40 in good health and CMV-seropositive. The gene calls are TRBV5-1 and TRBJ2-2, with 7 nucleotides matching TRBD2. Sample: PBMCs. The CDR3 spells CASSLAGGLNTGELFF. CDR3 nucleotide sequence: TGCGCCAGCAGCTTGGCGGGGGGACTGAACACCGGGGAGCTGTTTTTT.